This T cell receptor (beta chain) was captured by sequencing in a study of PD-1 blockade in classical Hodgkin lymphoma. General study results and limits: Possibly reflecting disease activity or prior therapy, repertoire differences have causes that remain undefined. Before treatment, TCR diversity in newly diagnosed patients was reportedly lower than in healthy donors.

The CDR3 runs 13 residues. Per germline, CDR1 MNHEY and CDR2 SMNVEV (reference sequence). Trimming removed 4 bases at V and 8 bases at J, with 14 bases between. Sequenced by immunoSEQ multiplex PCR; TCRdb stores in-frame clones only, minus some. The sample includes 70,000 or so clones, over 90% of them seen just once. Turning to this clone: What it binds is not known.

The time point here: newly diagnosed, previously untreated cHL patient sample. Peripheral samples used as comparators were newly diagnosed, untreated classical Hodgkin lymphoma PBMCs. The chain combines TRBV27 with TRBJ1-2, with D perhaps TRBD1 (6 bases). The source of this sequence is a human donor with classical Hodgkin lymphoma. The sample taken for sequencing was peripheral blood mononuclear cells (PBMCs). In DNA form, the CDR3 reads TGTGCCAGCAGTTCAGGGGCCTCACGGGGCTACACCTTC. This encodes CASSSGASRGYTF.